Below, 3 T cell receptor beta chains from the same sample are listed, as sequenced in a study of blood T cell repertoires in COVID-19. Data came from immunoSEQ multiplex PCR; TCRdb stores just in-frame clones and leaves some out. This repertoire shows about 210,000 clones, approximately 88% found once; its top ten account for roughly 8.1%. What was sequenced was PBMCs or T cells enriched from blood (not recorded which). These receptors all come from a woman aged 18-29 years who had recovered from COVID-19.

The chain's CDR3 is CASSVGDRGGTEAFF. In DNA, the CDR3 is TGTGCCAGCAGCGTAGGAGACAGGGGAGGCACTGAAGCTTTCTTT. The chain recombines TRBV9 with TRBJ1-1; 8 nucleotides align to TRBD1. From germline, CDR1 is SGDLS and CDR2 YYNGEE. The CDR3 contains 15 residues. V was pared by 0 bases and J by 4 bases, with 5 bases of the junction left unmatched.

The chain uses TRBV7-6 and TRBJ2-7, with 10 bases identical to TRBD1. The CDR3 runs to 14 residues. Per germline, CDR1 SGHVS and CDR2 FNYEAQ. V shed 6 bases and J 3 bases; nucleotides not matched to a gene: 5. The CDR3 DNA sequence: TGTGCCAGCAGTGCCGGGACAGGGGACTACGAGCAGTACTTC. Residues: CASSAGTGDYEQYF.

The rearrangement joins TRBV30 to TRBJ1-2; tentative D call: TRBD1 (5 bases). CDR1 is GTSNPN and CDR2 is SVGIG in the germline V gene (reference sequence). The germline V and J ends were trimmed by 5 bases and 4 bases, with 14 bases remaining between them. The CDR3 length is 13 residues. CDR3 DNA: TGTGCCTGGGCCGGGTGGGGCAGCTATGGCTACACCTTC. Translating gives CAWAGWGSYGYTF. Full variable domain (outside the CDR3, taken from reference TRBV30 and TRBJ1-2): SQTIHQWPATLVQPVGSPLSLECTVEGTSNPNLYWYRQAAGRGLQLLFYSVGIGQISSEVPQNLSASRPQDRQFILSSKKLLLSDSGFYLCAWAGWGSYGYTFGSGTRLTVV.